One sample yielded the 24 T cell receptor beta chains listed below, sequenced in a study of blood T cell repertoires in COVID-19. TCRdb's copy holds only in-frame clones and misses some; the assay was immunoSEQ multiplex PCR. The sample lists more than 350,000 clones; 80% to 90% were seen once. Sequencing was done on a sample of peripheral blood. These receptors all come from a woman between 25 and 40 years old with COVID-19, enrolled during active disease.

This chain connects TRBV5-1 to TRBJ2-7; 8 bases fit TRBD1. V lost 4 bases and J lost 2; bases outside the gene matches: 8. CDR1 SGHRS and CDR2 YFSETQ come from the germline V gene. The CDR3 loop spans 15 amino acids. In DNA form, the CDR3 reads TGCGCCAGCAGCCTAGACAGGGGAAGGCCCTACGAGCAGTACGTC. It yields the protein CASSLDRGRPYEQYV.

The rearrangement links TRBV12-5 to TRBJ1-2, with 7 nucleotides matching TRBD1. The CDR3 loop spans 12 amino acids. Germline CDR1 is LGHNT and CDR2 is FRNRAP. Germline trimming cut 1 base from V and 9 bases from J; bases unmatched to any gene: 2. CDR3 coding DNA: TGTGCTAGTGGTTTGGAGGGACAGCGCTACACCTTC. Translated, it gives CASGLEGQRYTF.

The CDR3 sequence: CASSTGYEQYF. The CDR3 DNA reads as TGTGCCAGCAGCACAGGCTACGAGCAGTACTTC. The gene calls are TRBV18 and TRBJ2-7, with a weak D call TRBD1 (5 bases). V was trimmed by 8 bases and J by 3 bases, leaving 8 bases between them. CDR3 length: 11 residues. CDR1 and CDR2 (germline): KGHSH, LQKENI. The full variable domain, its missing parts supplied by reference TRBV18 and TRBJ2-7, is NAGVMQNPRHLVRRRGQEARLRCSPMKGHSHVYWYRQLPEEGLKFMVYLQKENIIDESGMPKERFSAEFPKEGPSILRIQQVVRGDSAAYFCASSTGYEQYFGPGTRLTVT.

This clone was recorded only once. Here the CDR3 DNA reads TGTGCCAGCAGGACTTCGACCCAGTACTTC. Its protein is CASRTSTQYF. The genes are TRBV2 and TRBJ2-5; D is unresolved. The CDR3 is 10 amino acids. V was trimmed by 6 bases and J by 7 bases, leaving 6 bases between them. The germline V gene has CDR1 SNHLY and CDR2 FYNNEI.

This rearrangement joins TRBV5-1 to TRBJ2-7; TRBD2 aligns across 10 bases. The CDR3 runs 17 residues. Per germline, CDR1 SGHRS and CDR2 YFSETQ. Losses at the gene ends were 4 bases for V and 0 bases for J; bases not matched to a gene: 10. CDR3 loop: CASSPTGLAVSSYEQYF. CDR3 nucleotides: TGCGCCAGCAGCCCCACTGGACTAGCGGTAAGCTCCTACGAGCAGTACTTC.

The gene calls are TRBV10-2 and TRBJ1-1; D remains ambiguous. Germline CDR1 WSHSY, CDR2 SAAADI. Trimming shortened V by 0 bases and J by 4 bases, and 9 bases separated the two germline ends. The CDR3 is made up of 14 amino acids. CDR3 residues: CASSESIRGTEAFF. The DNA for the CDR3 is TGCGCCAGCAGTGAGTCGATACGGGGCACTGAAGCTTTCTTT.

V is TRBV13 and J is TRBJ2-3; a possible D gene is TRBD2 (6 bases). This CDR3 region has 15 residues. The V gene lost 1 base and the J gene lost 6 bases, with 14 bases spanning the gap. Germline V gives CDR1 PRHDT, CDR2 FYEKMQ (reference sequence). The CDR3 nucleotides read TGTGCCAGCAGCTTAGTTGGGACTGTAGGGGATACGCAGTATTTT. Its translation is CASSLVGTVGDTQYF.

This clone was detected only a few times. This chain links TRBV6-1 with TRBJ1-3; D is possibly TRBD1 (6 bases). The CDR3 sequence is 15 residues long. From germline, CDR1 is MNHNS and CDR2 SASEGT. V shed 3 bases and J shed 1 base, with 10 bases lying between them. This chain's CDR3 is CASSDRGLSGNTIYF. CDR3 coding DNA: TGTGCCAGCAGTGATAGGGGGTTATCTGGAAACACCATATATTTT.

The chain carries TRBV9 and TRBJ2-2; TRBD2 might be the D (6 bases). This CDR3 is 12 amino acids long. CDR1 and CDR2 from the germline V gene are SGDLS and YYNGEE. V lost 2 bases, J lost 7 bases, and 6 bases lay in between. The CDR3 protein is CASSVEGGELFF. The DNA of the CDR3 is TGTGCCAGCAGCGTGGAGGGCGGGGAGCTGTTTTTT.

The genes are TRBV6-4 and TRBJ2-2; 9 nucleotides line up with TRBD1. CDR3 size: 16 residues. J gave up 1 base and V 3 bases, and 3 bases lay outside the gene matches. Germline CDR1 is MRHNA and CDR2 is SNTAGT. The CDR3 sequence is CASSEQGAGNTGELFF. CDR3 sequence (DNA): TGTGCCAGCAGTGAACAGGGGGCCGGGAACACCGGGGAGCTGTTTTTT.

The V call is TRBV24-1, the J call TRBJ2-5; 8 bases line up with TRBD2. Germline trimming cut 4 bases from V and 5 bases from J; bases unmatched to any gene: 11. The CDR3 runs to 16 residues. CDR1 and CDR2 (germline): KGHDR, SFDVKD. The CDR3 DNA reads TGTGCCACCAGTGACCCCGGACTAGCTGGGGGGGAGACCCAGTACTTC. It specifies CATSDPGLAGGETQYF.

J is TRBJ1-2 and V is TRBV28, with D perhaps TRBD1 (6 bases). The CDR3 has 17 residues. Per germline, CDR1 MDHEN and CDR2 SYDVKM. V shed 4 bases and J shed 4 bases, with 22 bases lying between them. CDR3 DNA: TGTGCCAGCAGTTCGCAAGCTAGGACAGCGGTGTTCTATGGCTACACCTTC. Its protein is CASSSQARTAVFYGYTF.

The V call is TRBV3-1 (or the pseudogene TRBV3-2), the J call TRBJ1-1; TRBD1 might be the D (6 bases). With 3 bases removed from V and 4 bases from J, the gap between germline ends came to 12 bases. Germline assignment: CDR1 LGHDT and CDR2 YNNKEL (reference sequence). The CDR3 is 14 residues long. Here the CDR3 reads CASSQQGIGTEAFF. The CDR3 DNA follows: TGTGCCAGCAGCCAGCAGGGGATTGGCACTGAAGCTTTCTTT.

The chain uses TRBV7-2 and TRBJ1-3; D may be TRBD1 (6 bases). V dropped 1 base and J dropped 0 bases, with 16 bases sitting between them. Germline V lookup: CDR1 SGHTA, CDR2 FQGNSA. The CDR3 runs to 18 residues. The CDR3, as DNA: TGTGCCAGCAGCTTAGAAGGGGTTGGACAGAACTCTGGAAACACCATATATTTT. It encodes CASSLEGVGQNSGNTIYF.

V is TRBV6-5 and J is TRBJ2-5, with 9 bases fitting TRBD1. The CDR3 covers 13 residues. Germline lookup yields CDR1 MNHEY and CDR2 SVGAGI. V lost 4 bases and J lost 6; bases outside the gene matches: 3. Written as DNA, the CDR3 is TGTGCCAGCAGTTCGGGACAGGGCCAGACCCAGTACTTC. It specifies CASSSGQGQTQYF.

This clone is a singleton in its sample. The V gene is TRBV18, the J gene TRBJ2-1, with 12 bases matching TRBD2. The germline V gene encodes CDR1 KGHSH and CDR2 LQKENI. V lost 6 bases and J lost 6; bases outside the gene matches: 6. The CDR3 is 15 amino acids. CDR3 in DNA: TGTGCCAGCTCCGTGACTAGCGGGAGTGGCAATGAGCAGTTCTTC. Its protein is CASSVTSGSGNEQFF.

CDR3 in DNA: TGTGCCAGCAGCCCAATCAACCAGGGGTACGAGCAGTACTTC. Residues: CASSPINQGYEQYF. The chain combines TRBV7-2 with TRBJ2-7, with D perhaps TRBD1 (6 bases). The CDR3 spans 14 residues. Germline CDR1 SGHTA, CDR2 FQGNSA. V was shortened by 5 bases and J by 4 bases, with 15 bases between the two germline ends. Drawing the rest from reference TRBV7-2 and TRBJ2-7, the complete variable domain is GAGVSQSPSNKVTEKGKDVELRCDPISGHTALYWYRQSLGQGLEFLIYFQGNSAPDKSGLPSDRFSAERTGGSVSTLTIQRTQQEDSAVYLCASSPINQGYEQYFGPGTRLTVT.

The rearrangement links TRBV6-5 to TRBJ2-6, with D possibly matching TRBD2 (5 bases). The CDR3 has 15 residues. CDR1 MNHEY and CDR2 SVGAGI come from the germline V gene. Trimming pared 5 bases from V and 4 bases from J, leaving 12 bases between. This CDR3 is CASSRGMLGANVLTF. The CDR3 DNA sequence: TGTGCCAGCAGTCGAGGGATGCTCGGGGCCAACGTCCTGACTTTC.

The rearrangement uses TRBV5-1 and TRBJ2-1; 7 bases are shared with TRBD2. The junction had 8 bases not matched to a gene; V was cut back by 1 base and J by 7 bases. CDR3 length: 15 residues. Per germline, CDR1 SGHRS and CDR2 YFSETQ. CDR3 sequence reads: CASSLSSGGGNEQFF. The CDR3 region has the DNA TGCGCCAGCAGCTTGTCGTCGGGGGGAGGAAATGAGCAGTTCTTC.

V usage is TRBV6-2 or TRBV6-3 and J usage is TRBJ1-5; 7 bases are a match to TRBD1. The CDR3 length is 14 residues. Germline loops: CDR1 MNHEY, CDR2 SVGEGT. V lost 0 bases, J lost 9 bases, and 5 bases stayed unmatched. Here the CDR3 reads CASSYSIGGRPQHF. In nucleotides, the CDR3 is TGTGCCAGCAGTTACTCGATAGGGGGCAGGCCCCAGCATTTT.

The rearrangement uses TRBV5-6 and TRBJ1-2; 10 nucleotides line up with TRBD1. Germline CDR1 is SGHDT and CDR2 is YYEEEE. The junction had 4 bases not matched to a gene; V was cut back by 0 bases and J by 8 bases. The CDR3 covers 14 residues. The CDR3: CASSLGQGAPGYTF. The DNA of the CDR3 is TGTGCCAGCAGCTTGGGACAGGGGGCTCCGGGCTACACCTTC.

V and J are TRBV27 and TRBJ2-1, with 13 nucleotides matching TRBD2. CDR3 size: 18 residues. The junction had 7 bases not matched to a gene; V was cut back by 0 bases and J by 5 bases. The germline gives CDR1 MNHEY, CDR2 SMNVEV (reference sequence). This CDR3 reads CASSLSLPTSGGDNEQFF. In DNA, the CDR3 is TGTGCCAGCAGTTTATCCCTACCAACTAGCGGGGGGGACAATGAGCAGTTCTTC.

This clone was found once. The chain recombines TRBV24-1 with TRBJ2-5; TRBD1 might be the D (8 bases). Germline CDR1 is KGHDR and CDR2 is SFDVKD. V was cut by 4 bases and J by 5 bases, with 16 bases left in between. The CDR3 has 15 amino acids. The DNA for the CDR3 is TGTGCCACCAGTGACTTCGGACAGGGAGGGGAGACCCAGTACTTC. Residues: CATSDFGQGGETQYF.

V is TRBV10-3 and J is TRBJ2-7; 10 bases agree with TRBD2. The CDR3 has 16 residues. CDR1 and CDR2 from the germline V gene are ENHRY and SYGVKD. V shed 3 bases, J shed 3 bases, and the junction held 8 bases outside the gene matches. The CDR3 nucleotides are TGTGCCATCAGTGAACGGACTAGCGGTATTAACTACGAGCAGTACTTC. The encoded protein is CAISERTSGINYEQYF.